This passage covers 9 T cell receptor beta chains from one sample sequenced in a study of control samples from healthy donors and cancer patients. TCRdb's copy holds only in-frame clones and misses some; the assay was immunoSEQ multiplex PCR. The sample shows around 83,000 clones, roughly 93% of them seen only once. The material sequenced was PBMCs. These receptors all stem from a woman aged 40 to 50 with lung cancer.

The V gene is TRBV6-1, the J gene TRBJ2-5, with D tentatively TRBD2 (5 bases). The CDR3 length is 14 residues. The V end lost 2 bases, the J end lost 4 bases, and 11 bases lay between the germline ends. The germline V gene encodes CDR1 MNHNS and CDR2 SASEGT. This CDR3 reads CASSERGPSETQYF. In DNA, the CDR3 is TGTGCCAGCAGTGAAAGAGGGCCCTCAGAGACCCAGTACTTC.

This rearrangement joins TRBV28 to TRBJ1-2, with D uncertain. The CDR3 covers 16 residues. Germline V lookup: CDR1 MDHEN, CDR2 SYDVKM. The germline V and J ends were trimmed by 1 base and 7 bases, with 19 bases remaining between them. This chain's CDR3 is CASSLYITGGRSGYTF. In DNA, the CDR3 is TGTGCCAGCAGTTTATATATCACGGGCGGTCGGTCTGGCTACACCTTC.

The chain is built from TRBV5-1 and TRBJ2-1; D gene uncertain. Trimming took off 6 bases at V and 1 base at J, with 14 bases between the two ends. CDR1 is SGHRS and CDR2 is YFSETQ in the germline V gene. The CDR3 is made up of 15 amino acids. The CDR3 sequence is CASTTKDGSYNEQFF. The CDR3 DNA follows: TGCGCCAGCACAACAAAGGATGGGTCCTACAATGAGCAGTTCTTC. The full variable domain, rest sourced from reference TRBV5-1 and TRBJ2-1, is KAGVTQTPRYLIKTRGQQVTLSCSPISGHRSVSWYQQTPGQGLQFLFEYFSETQRNKGNFPGRFSGRQFSNSRSEMNVSTLELGDSALYLCASTTKDGSYNEQFFGPGTRLTVL.

This chain joins TRBV20-1 and TRBJ1-5; D possibly corresponds to TRBD1 (6 bases). This CDR3 has 14 residues. Trimming stripped 3 bases from V and 1 base from J, with 10 bases between. Germline V gene lookup returns CDR1 DFQATT and CDR2 SNEGSKA (reference sequence). The CDR3 sequence: CSASTGNSNQPQHF. In nucleotides, the CDR3 is TGCAGTGCTAGTACAGGGAACAGCAATCAGCCCCAGCATTTT.

This rearrangement joins TRBV5-4 to TRBJ2-7; D remains unclear. The CDR3 has 15 amino acids. Deletions cut 0 bases from V and 2 bases from J, with 12 bases between. CDR1 is SGHNT, CDR2 YYREEE, per germline (reference sequence). Written as DNA, the CDR3 is TGTGCCAGCAGCTTGGGAGGATACAGACCCTACGAGCAGTACTTC. It is translated as CASSLGGYRPYEQYF. The complete variable domain, with remaining parts taken from reference TRBV5-4 and TRBJ2-7, reads ETGVTQSPTHLIKTRGQQVTLRCSSQSGHNTVSWYQQALGQGPQFIFQYYREEENGRGNFPPRFSGLQFPNYSSELNVNALELDDSALYLCASSLGGYRPYEQYFGPGTRLTVT.

This rearrangement joins TRBV6-5 to TRBJ1-1, with D perhaps matching TRBD1 (5 bases). CDR1 MNHEY and CDR2 SVGAGI come from the germline V gene. V was cut by 8 bases and J by 7 bases, with 20 bases left in between. The CDR3 has 14 residues. The CDR3 loop is CASQPRTGVYEAFF. The CDR3 DNA reads as TGTGCCAGCCAACCTCGCACGGGGGTCTATGAAGCTTTCTTT.

The chain couples TRBV11-3 to TRBJ2-2, with no clear D. Trimming removed 5 bases from V and 3 bases from J, with 4 bases in between. CDR3 size: 12 residues. Germline V gene sequence: CDR1 SGHNT, CDR2 YENEEA. The chain's CDR3 is CASSPHTGELFF. In nucleotides, the CDR3 is TGTGCCAGCAGCCCCCACACCGGGGAGCTGTTTTTT.

This chain's CDR3 is CASSQDRGDNEQFF. The CDR3, as DNA: TGTGCCAGCAGCCAAGATAGAGGAGACAATGAGCAGTTCTTC. This sequence joins TRBV4-2 and TRBJ2-1; D is ambiguous. The germline V gene encodes CDR1 LGHNA and CDR2 YNFKEQ. V lost 0 bases to trimming and J lost 5 bases, with 8 bases between them. This CDR3 contains 14 residues.

This chain links TRBV15 with TRBJ2-7; 10 bases align to TRBD2. Germline assignment: CDR1 LNHNV and CDR2 YYDKDF (reference sequence). The CDR3 sequence is 14 residues long. The junction had 1 base not matched to a gene; V was cut back by 1 base and J by 4 bases. The CDR3: CATSRASGGYEQYF. The DNA of the CDR3 is TGTGCCACCAGCAGAGCTAGCGGGGGTTACGAGCAGTACTTC.